One T cell receptor (beta chain) is described in this entry. This entry comes from a study of blood T cell repertoires in COVID-19. Overall study: Samples representing acute and convalescent COVID-19 were sourced from the United States, Italy and Spain. PBMCs, B-cell-depleted T cells, or T cells provided the cDNA or gDNA that made up the material.

This CDR3 region has 15 residues. Germline values: CDR1 MDHEN, CDR2 SYDVKM. The V and J ends lost 4 bases and 0 bases respectively, with 12 bases between them. Per the original methods: Reference gene primer amplification gave estimated nucleated cell counts. Some clones are missing from TCRdb's copy, which holds only in-frame ones; the method was immunoSEQ multiplex PCR. Clone size and the V and J calls come from that table; the DNA yielded D and trimming. The sample contains roughly 190,000 clones, 70% to 85% of which appear only once. The clonotype originates from a woman in her sixties with acute COVID-19. The rearrangement links TRBV28 to TRBJ1-1; maybe TRBD1 (6 bases). The sample was PBMCs or T cells enriched from blood (not recorded which). The CDR3 sequence: CASSYAGEMNTEAFF. As DNA, the CDR3 is TGTGCCAGCAGTTACGCAGGGGAAATGAACACTGAAGCTTTCTTT.